These 23 T cell receptor beta chains came from one sample sequenced in a study of T cell repertoires in cytomegalovirus infection (dated by TCRdb to about 2019). The meaning of the sample's treatment or condition label: in vitro stimulation with specific CMV peptide epitopes to enrich CMV-specific T cells. The sequencer was an Illumina HiSeq 1500. TCRdb reprocessed the public reads (quality trimming at Q25 with fastp, clone calling with MiXCR) and kept in-frame beta chains. Entries are consolidated by CDR3 protein sequence, retaining the most common genes and DNA. The sample table contains 700,000 to 900,000 distinct CDR3 sequences; only one count was recorded for almost 30% of them. Over 10% of the sample belongs to the ten largest clones. These receptors are not linked to any known antigen. The sequenced sample was cultured CD8+ T cells from PBMCs, obtained from culture after CMV antigen stimulation. All receptors derive from a human donor in good health (CMV status not recorded). Some clones in this sample may be carry-over from other donors' samples.

The gene calls are TRBV3-1 and TRBJ2-7; TRBD2 aligns across 7 bases. CDR1 is LGHDT, CDR2 YNNKEL, per germline (reference sequence). After removal of 0 bases from V and 0 bases from J, the junction contained 5 bases not matched to a gene. The CDR3 runs 16 residues. CDR3 coding DNA: TGTGCCAGCAGCCAAGATCGGGGGGTTTACTCCTACGAGCAGTACTTC. Protein sequence: CASSQDRGVYSYEQYF.

Only a few counts were recorded for this clonotype. This chain joins TRBV28 and TRBJ1-3; no reliable D call. Germline CDR1 is MDHEN and CDR2 is SYDVKM. V was pared by 2 bases and J by 4 bases, with 9 bases between. The CDR3 sequence is 14 residues long. The CDR3 DNA sequence: TGTGCCAGCAGTTTACGCCCTCGGGGAAACACCATATATTTT. Encoded protein: CASSLRPRGNTIYF.

This rearrangement joins TRBV7-6 to TRBJ1-1; weak D call: TRBD1 (6 bases). Trimming removed 2 bases at V and 2 bases at J, with 12 bases between. Germline V CDR1 and CDR2: SGHVS, FNYEAQ. The CDR3 covers 15 residues. In DNA form, the CDR3 reads TGTGCCAGCAGCTTATGGGAGGGGGAAAACACTGAAGCTTTCTTT. This codes for CASSLWEGENTEAFF. The variable domain in full, with the rest retrieved from reference TRBV7-6 and TRBJ1-1, is GAGVSQSPRYKVTKRGQDVALRCDPISGHVSLYWYRQALGQGPEFLTYFNYEAQQDKSGLPNDRFSAERPEGSISTLTIQRTEQRDSAMYRCASSLWEGENTEAFFGQGTRLTVV.

This clonotype came up a few times. The V and J genes are TRBV7-6 and TRBJ2-2, with D uncertain. CDR3 size: 17 residues. Trimming took off 5 bases at V and 3 bases at J, with 19 bases between the two ends. CDR1 is SGHVS, CDR2 FNYEAQ, per germline. The DNA for the CDR3 is TGTGCCAGCAGCCCAAACTCGCCTACAGCTTACACCGGGGAGCTGTTTTTT. It is translated as CASSPNSPTAYTGELFF.

The rearrangement uses TRBV5-6 and TRBJ2-1, with 8 bases identical to TRBD2. Germline loops: CDR1 SGHDT, CDR2 YYEEEE. V was pared by 5 bases and J by 5 bases, with 15 bases of the junction left unmatched. This CDR3 comprises 17 residues. The CDR3 bases are TGTGCCAGCAGTCCCACCTCCGGGGGGGGCAATCACAATGAGCAGTTCTTC. Protein: CASSPTSGGGNHNEQFF.

The chain employs TRBV19 and TRBJ2-3; 10 bases fit TRBD2. The CDR3 is 19 residues long. Unmatched junction bases numbered 13, after V lost 4 bases and J lost 0 bases. Germline lookup yields CDR1 LNHDA and CDR2 SQIVND (reference sequence). DNA for the CDR3: TGTGCCAGTAGTAGAGGTGGTGGGGTAGCGGGGGGTAGCACAGATACGCAGTATTTT. Translated, it gives CASSRGGGVAGGSTDTQYF.

Concerning this clonotype: Germline is not matched at one junction end, which may reflect a read error. The chain recombines TRBV7-2 with TRBJ2-6, with D tentatively TRBD1 (6 bases). Looked up from germline, CDR1 is SGHTA and CDR2 is FQGNSA. This CDR3 contains 15 residues. CDR3 sequence (DNA): TGTGTCAGCAGCAGGGGAATACCTGGGGCCAACGTCCTGACTTTC. Its translation is CVSSRGIPGANVLTF.

The J gene is TRBJ2-7, the V gene TRBV10-3; the D gene is possibly TRBD1 (5 bases). In germline, CDR1 is ENHRY, CDR2 SYGVKD. Between the trimmed V and J ends, which lost 4 bases and 2 bases, there was a span of 12 bases. This CDR3 has 14 amino acids. The CDR3 nucleotides are TGTGCCATCAGTGCTGCAGGGCTTACCTACGAGCAGTACGTC. Protein sequence: CAISAAGLTYEQYV.

The chain joins TRBV11-2 to TRBJ2-1, with 8 bases identical to TRBD2. Germline V gives CDR1 SGHAT, CDR2 FQNNGV. The CDR3 covers 16 residues. V lost 2 bases, J lost 1 base, and 4 bases stayed unmatched. The CDR3 nucleotides read TGTGCCAGCAGCTTACAACTAGCGGAATCCTACAATGAGCAGTTCTTC. It translates to CASSLQLAESYNEQFF.

The CDR3 region is CASSYSTGAADTQYF. The CDR3 coding sequence is TGTGCCAGCAGTTACTCTACCGGGGCCGCAGATACGCAGTATTTT. The rearrangement uses TRBV6-5 and TRBJ2-3, with D perhaps given as TRBD1 or TRBD2 (5 bases each). Trimming took off 0 bases at V and 4 bases at J, with 11 bases between the two ends. The germline V gene encodes CDR1 MNHEY and CDR2 SVGAGI. The CDR3 has 15 residues.

This clonotype was found a few times. The chain recombines TRBV6-1 with TRBJ2-1; D not resolved. The CDR3 sequence is 14 residues long. Trimming pared 2 bases from V and 6 bases from J, leaving 11 bases between. From germline, CDR1 is MNHNS and CDR2 SASEGT. CDR3: CASSEIRDRNEQFF. As DNA, the CDR3 is TGTGCCAGCAGTGAAATTAGGGATCGCAATGAGCAGTTCTTC.

The chain carries TRBV20-1 and TRBJ1-2; 8 bases align to TRBD1. Per the germline V gene, CDR1 is DFQATT and CDR2 is SNEGSKA (reference sequence). This CDR3 has 15 amino acids. V shed 4 bases and J 4 bases; nucleotides not matched to a gene: 11. CDR3 bases: TGCAGTGCTAAGTCGGACAGGGCAGTAATCTATGGCTACACCTTC. This sequence encodes CSAKSDRAVIYGYTF.

The chain employs TRBV7-6 and TRBJ2-5; maybe TRBD1 (5 bases). The CDR3 sequence is 15 residues long. The V end was cut by 1 base, the J end by 5 bases, with 14 bases between. Germline V lookup: CDR1 SGHVS, CDR2 FNYEAQ. The CDR3 DNA reads TGTGCCAGCAGCTTAGATCCATCTCGACAGGAGACCCAGTACTTC. It yields the protein CASSLDPSRQETQYF.

This clonotype has only a few counts. This sequence joins TRBV6-1 and TRBJ2-3, with D possibly being TRBD1 or TRBD2 (5 bases each). The V and J ends lost 6 bases and 3 bases respectively, with 16 bases between them. Looked up from germline, CDR1 is MNHNS and CDR2 is SASEGT. The CDR3 spans 15 residues. In nucleotides, the CDR3 is TGTGCCAGCAGGGACTGGCAGGGAAGTACAGATACGCAGTATTTT. Translation gives CASRDWQGSTDTQYF.

This clonotype was seen a handful of times. The chain carries TRBV7-9 and TRBJ2-7, with D possibly TRBD1 on 6 matching bases. The germline V gene encodes CDR1 SEHNR and CDR2 FQNEAQ (reference sequence). The CDR3 is 12 residues long. V lost 5 bases and J lost 6, with 11 bases in between. The CDR3 loop reads CASSPQGGEQYF. DNA of the CDR3: TGTGCCAGCAGCCCACAGGGTGGCGAGCAGTACTTC.

J is TRBJ2-1 and V is TRBV4-2; 12 nucleotides agree with TRBD2. V lost 0 bases, J lost 9 bases, and 18 bases stayed unmatched. The CDR3 extends over 20 amino acids. CDR1 and CDR2 (germline): LGHNA, YNFKEQ. The CDR3 nucleotides are TGTGCCAGCAGCCAAGAGTCTCTAGCGGGGGGGCTTTCTACAATGGGTGAGCAGTTCTTC. Its protein product is CASSQESLAGGLSTMGEQFF.

This clonotype showed up just a few times. The V call is TRBV5-1, the J call TRBJ2-2; either TRBD1 or TRBD2 may fit D (5 bases each). CDR1 and CDR2 (germline): SGHRS, YFSETQ. V lost 4 bases, J lost 6 bases, and 13 bases lay in between. This CDR3 comprises 14 residues. CDR3 nucleotide sequence: TGCGCCAGCAGCCCAGGGTCGGGGCCCGGGGAGCTGTTTTTT. It yields the protein CASSPGSGPGELFF.

The chain uses TRBV6-6 and TRBJ2-7; the match to TRBD2 covers 12 bases. The CDR3 extends over 15 amino acids. The V gene end was trimmed by 6 bases and the J gene end by 4 bases; junction bases not matched to a gene: 7. Germline loops: CDR1 MNHNY, CDR2 SVGAGI (reference sequence). The DNA for the CDR3 is TGTGCCAGCAGCGTAGGACTAGCGGGGACGTACGAGCAGTACTTC. It specifies CASSVGLAGTYEQYF.

This clonotype was recorded many times. This rearrangement joins TRBV7-2 to TRBJ2-3, with 10 bases matching TRBD2. Germline CDR1 is SGHTA and CDR2 is FQGNSA. The CDR3 is 17 residues long. V shed 5 bases, J shed 3 bases, and the junction held 11 bases outside the gene matches. As DNA, the CDR3 is TGTGCCAGCAGCCTCCCGACTAGCGGGTCACCTACAGATACGCAGTATTTT. This gives the protein CASSLPTSGSPTDTQYF.

In this sample, this clonotype turned up a few times. CDR3: CASNTELNTEAFF. CDR3 nucleotide sequence: TGTGCCAGCAATACAGAGCTGAACACTGAAGCTTTCTTT. V gene TRBV6-6 combines with J gene TRBJ1-1; D unresolved. V dropped 7 bases and J dropped 0 bases, with 9 bases sitting between them. CDR3 size: 13 residues. In germline, CDR1 is MNHNY, CDR2 SVGAGI (reference sequence).

This clonotype was detected only a few times. This chain links TRBV28 with TRBJ1-1; no firm D call. The CDR3 extends over 14 amino acids. Trimming left V 0 bases short and J 3 bases short, with 8 bases between. Germline values: CDR1 MDHEN, CDR2 SYDVKM. This CDR3 is CASSLWDKDTEAFF. In DNA, the CDR3 is TGTGCCAGCAGTTTATGGGATAAGGACACTGAAGCTTTCTTT.

The V call is TRBV27, the J call TRBJ1-1, with D perhaps TRBD1 (5 bases). CDR1 and CDR2 from the germline V gene are MNHEY and SMNVEV (reference sequence). V dropped 0 bases and J dropped 1 base, with 12 bases sitting between them. The CDR3 sequence is 16 residues long. CDR3 DNA sequence: TGTGCCAGCAGTTTATCTCCGGGACTGAAGAACACTGAAGCTTTCTTT. Its protein is CASSLSPGLKNTEAFF.

The chain employs TRBV20-1 and TRBJ1-2; 9 bases agree with TRBD1. The V segment lost 5 bases and the J segment 2 bases; nucleotides outside the gene matches: 6. The CDR3 consists of 14 residues. Germline V gives CDR1 DFQATT, CDR2 SNEGSKA (reference sequence). The CDR3 DNA follows: TGCAGTGCTTACAGGGGGCAAAGGAACTATGGCTACACCTTC. Protein product: CSAYRGQRNYGYTF.